This TCR beta chain was identified in a study of blood T cell repertoires in COVID-19. At the level of the study: The origin of the acute and convalescent COVID-19 samples was the United States, Italy and Spain. Sources were T cells, B-cell-depleted T cells, or PBMCs; the material itself was cDNA or gDNA.

Original data processing: Reference gene primer amplification in the assay estimated nucleated cell counts. Repertoires were generated with immunoSEQ multiplex PCR, while TCRdb's copy carries only in-frame clones and drops some. The V and J calls and clone size come from that table; D and trimming were worked out from the DNA. The sample contains 70,000 or so clones, 60% to 80% of which appear only once. The CDR3 consists of 15 residues. Unmatched junction bases numbered 5, after V lost 5 bases and J lost 7 bases. Germline lookup yields CDR1 MNHEY and CDR2 SVGEGT. This clonotype originated in a man aged 60 to 75 with acute or convalescent COVID-19. The rearrangement joins TRBV6-2 or TRBV6-3 to TRBJ1-6; 10 bases align to TRBD1. The specimen was peripheral blood. The CDR3 spells CASSGVDRGNSPLHF. The CDR3 region has the DNA TGTGCCAGCAGTGGGGTGGACAGGGGGAATTCACCCCTCCACTTT.